These T cell receptor beta chains were read from a single sample in a study of identical twins. From the 5' RACE reads, TCRdb called clonotypes with MiXCR, one entry per CDR3 protein. The top ten hold about an eighth of the sample, which has roughly 720,000 distinct CDR3 sequences, roughly 18% seen once. These same records also appear under a second study, on T cells expressing NK-cell markers.

The sequenced sample consisted of PBMCs. These receptors were obtained from a young woman in good health. Both conserved end residues are part of each CDR3. A D gene is named only where the DNA matches it firmly. Only part of the rows carry a size: once, few, many, or a class if the clone is expanded.

TRBV7-9	TRBJ1-2	TRBD1	.	TGTGCCAGCAGCTCAGGCCTGAGGACAGGGGTTTGGTATGGCTACACCTTC	CASSSGLRTGVWYGYTF
TRBV11-2	TRBJ1-1	.	.	TGTGCCAGCAGTTTTAAGACAGCCACTGAAGCTTTCTTT	CASSFKTATEAFF
TRBV19	TRBJ2-1	.	.	TGTGCCAGTAGTATAGTAGGGGGGGGAGGACTCAATGAGCAGTTCTTC	CASSIVGGGGLNEQFF
TRBV7-9	TRBJ1-5	.	.	TGTGCCAGCAGCTTAAGTCAGGGTGGCAATCAGCCCCAGCATTTT	CASSLSQGGNQPQHF
TRBV5-5	TRBJ1-2	.	few	TGTGCCAGCAGCTTGAGGGGAGGTGTCAGCCGGGGTGGCTACACCTTC	CASSLRGGVSRGGYTF
TRBV5-1	TRBJ2-1	.	.	TGCGCCAGCAGCTTGAGTTCAGGCCGACTAGGCGAGCAGTTCTTC	CASSLSSGRLGEQFF
TRBV10-3	TRBJ2-3	.	few	TGTGCCATCAGACCAAGGGGAATTACGCAGTATTTT	CAIRPRGITQYF
TRBV4-3	TRBJ2-1	TRBD2	few	TGCGCCAGCAGCCAAGACAGGGACTACCAATGGGAGCAGTTCTTC	CASSQDRDYQWEQFF
TRBV6-5	TRBJ2-5	.	.	TGTGCCAGCAGTTACAGCCGGCGTCAAGAGACCCAGTACTTC	CASSYSRRQETQYF
TRBV9	TRBJ2-5	.	.	TGTGCCAGCAGCTTGAGCGGCAGCGGGCAAGAGACCCAGTACTTC	CASSLSGSGQETQYF
TRBV11-2	TRBJ2-1	.	few	TGTGCCAGCAGCTTAGGGGGACACTACAATGAGCAGTTCTTC	CASSLGGHYNEQFF
TRBV10-3	TRBJ2-7	TRBD1	.	TGTGCCATCAGCCTAATGAGGGACAGGACCTACGAGCAGTACTTC	CAISLMRDRTYEQYF
TRBV12-3/TRBV12-4	TRBJ2-4	.	.	TGTGCCAGCAGTTTAGTCCTAACACAGGGGGGGGAGTTCAACATTCAGTACTTC	CASSLVLTQGGEFNIQYF
TRBV12-3/TRBV12-4	TRBJ2-1	TRBD2	.	TGTGCCAGCAGTTTTAGGACTAGCGGGAGGAGCAATGAGCAGTTCTTC	CASSFRTSGRSNEQFF
TRBV6-6	TRBJ1-5	.	few	TGTGCCAGCAGTTGGCATAGCAATCAGCCCCAGCATTTT	CASSWHSNQPQHF
TRBV18	TRBJ2-3	.	few	TGTGCCAGCTCACCAAGCCCCTCGAGGGAATACACAGATACGCAGTATTTT	CASSPSPSREYTDTQYF
TRBV20-1	TRBJ1-1	.	.	TGCAGTGCTAGAGATGTCGGGACCCGGTCCTCAGCTTTCTTT	CSARDVGTRSSAFF
TRBV6-1	TRBJ1-1	.	once	TGTGCCAGCAGTGCCACGGGGGGGATATCCTCTGGAGCTTTCTTT	CASSATGGISSGAFF
TRBV7-3	TRBJ2-1	.	.	TGTGCCAGCAGCTTAACGCGGGACAGCCACAATGAGCAGTTCTTC	CASSLTRDSHNEQFF
TRBV6-2/TRBV6-3	TRBJ2-3	.	.	TGTGCCAGCAACCCACCCAGCGGAAACACAGATACGCAGTATTTT	CASNPPSGNTDTQYF
TRBV20-1	TRBJ2-1	.	few	TGCAGTGCTAGGAACACCGTAGCGCAAGGCTACAATGAGCAGTTCTTC	CSARNTVAQGYNEQFF
TRBV12-3/TRBV12-4	TRBJ1-2	.	few	TGTGCCAGCAGCCACTCCGAGGGGCGGGGCTACACCTTC	CASSHSEGRGYTF
TRBV4-2	TRBJ2-1	.	.	TGTGCCAGCAGCCCCGAATACCGTAACAATGAGCAGTTCTTC	CASSPEYRNNEQFF
TRBV5-1	TRBJ2-7	.	few	TGCGCCAGCAGCTTGGGAATAGCGGTAAGCTCCTACGAGCAGTACTTC	CASSLGIAVSSYEQYF
TRBV20-1	TRBJ2-1	.	.	TGCAGTGCCATTAGGGACCGCTTGTTCTTC	CSAIRDRLFF
TRBV25-1	TRBJ1-2	.	few	TGTGCCAGCAGTGCCTCAGGGGCCTATGGCTACACCTTC	CASSASGAYGYTF
TRBV20-1	TRBJ2-1	.	.	TGCAGTGCTAGAGATTTGGGACTTACCTCCTACAATGAGCAGTTCTTC	CSARDLGLTSYNEQFF
TRBV5-1	TRBJ2-7	.	.	TGCGCCAGCAGCTCCTGGACTACCGGACAGTGGGAGCAGTACTTC	CASSSWTTGQWEQYF
TRBV6-4	TRBJ2-2	.	many	TGTGCCAGCAGTGGCGGGAACACCGGGGAGCTGTTTTTT	CASSGGNTGELFF
TRBV3-1	TRBJ2-5	.	.	TGTGCCAGCAGCCAAGTCCGAGGGGGAAAAGAGACCCAGTACTTC	CASSQVRGGKETQYF
TRBV11-2	TRBJ2-1	TRBD1	few	TGTGCCAGCAGCCGAGGGACAGGGTCTCCGGTCTTGGGGAATGAGCAGTTCTTC	CASSRGTGSPVLGNEQFF
TRBV7-8	TRBJ2-5	.	few	TGTGCCAGCAGCTTAGGGGTTTCTAGTTCCGAGACCCAGTACTTC	CASSLGVSSSETQYF
TRBV7-9	TRBJ2-1	.	few	TGTGCCAGCAGCCTACCGGGAGTCTCCTACAATGAGCAGTTCTTC	CASSLPGVSYNEQFF
TRBV7-6	TRBJ2-5	.	.	TGTGCCAGCACCACAAGAAGTCAGGAGACCCAGTACTTC	CASTTRSQETQYF
TRBV7-6	TRBJ1-1	.	few	TGTGCCAGCAGCTTAAGTATGCCCGAGGGGGACACTGAAGCTTTCTTT	CASSLSMPEGDTEAFF
TRBV7-9	TRBJ2-3	.	.	TGTGCCAGCAGCCCGGCCCGGGGAACAGCAGATACGCAGTATTTT	CASSPARGTADTQYF
TRBV5-6	TRBJ1-5	.	many	TGTGCCAGCAGCTTGTTTGACCAGCCCCAGCATTTT	CASSLFDQPQHF
TRBV3-1	TRBJ2-1	.	.	TGTGCCTTCCTCGATTTGGGTAGGACACCCCGCTCCTACAATGAGCAGTTCTTC	CAFLDLGRTPRSYNEQFF